This T cell receptor beta chain appears in the sequencing data of a study of blood T cell repertoires in COVID-19. Study-wide background: Collection of acute and convalescent COVID-19 samples took place in the United States, Italy and Spain. Nucleic acid was either cDNA or gDNA, and it came from T cells, B-cell-depleted T cells, or PBMCs.

In the authors' workflow: By means of reference gene primer amplification, nucleated cell counts were estimated. Only in-frame clones appear in the TCRdb table, and some are missing; sequencing was by immunoSEQ multiplex PCR. V and J calls and clone size are given by that table; D and trimming were obtained from the DNA. This repertoire shows around 140,000 clones, approximately 88% found once; its top ten account for about 1.8%. Trimming removed 5 bases from V and 3 bases from J, with 17 bases in between. The germline CDR1 and CDR2 sequences are LNHDA and SQIVND (reference sequence). The CDR3 has 16 amino acids.

The receptor's source is a woman aged 45-65 years with acute or convalescent COVID-19. The J gene is TRBJ1-5, the V gene TRBV19, with a tentative D call TRBD1 (5 bases). Sequencing input: peripheral blood. The CDR3 coding sequence is TGTGCCAGTAGTTGGGGCTCGGGCGGCTCCAATCAGCCCCAGCATTTT. This codes for CASSWGSGGSNQPQHF.